This passage covers 29 T cell receptor beta chains from one sample sequenced in a study of shared T cell receptors in the human thymus. Measured with immunoSEQ multiplex PCR; TCRdb has only the in-frame clones, and not every one. The table has some 640,000 clones, approximately 87% seen once. These data were also reused for a study on human thymus T cells.

Sample: thymocytes. These receptors were taken from a boy in the first two years of life with a congenital heart defect.

J is TRBJ1-2 and V is TRBV28; 7 nucleotides line up with TRBD1. V was clipped by 4 bases and J by 1 base; unmatched bases: 9. Germline-derived CDR1 and CDR2 are MDHEN and SYDVKM. There are 16 residues in the CDR3. The CDR3 DNA sequence: TGTGCCAGCAGTTCCAGACAGGGAAGTTTTAACTATGGCTACACCTTC. Its translation is CASSSRQGSFNYGYTF.

The V and J genes are TRBV30 and TRBJ1-2; weak D call: TRBD1 (5 bases). This CDR3 is 11 amino acids long. The ends were cut back, 8 bases at V and 7 bases at J, with 14 bases in the middle. Germline lookup yields CDR1 GTSNPN and CDR2 SVGIG (reference sequence). The CDR3 sequence is CARDGEVGYTF. Here the CDR3 DNA reads TGTGCCAGGGACGGGGAGGTTGGCTACACCTTC.

With regard to this clone: One end of the junction does not line up with germline, which may come from a read error. The chain combines TRBV20-1 with TRBJ1-2; TRBD1 agrees at 7 bases. Germline values: CDR1 DFQATT, CDR2 SNEGSKA (reference sequence). The CDR3 spans 9 residues. The CDR3 nucleotides are TGCAGTGAGAAAGGGGGCTCCACCTTC. It translates to CSEKGGSTF.

Points on this clone: Compared with germline, one end of the junction differs, possibly owing to a read error. The V and J genes are TRBV19 and TRBJ1-2; D is possibly TRBD1 (5 bases). Germline CDR1 is LNHDA and CDR2 is SQIVND (reference sequence). CDR3 length: 12 amino acids. The CDR3 loop is CASSTGHYGYTF. The CDR3 nucleotides are TGTGCCAGTAGTACAGGGCACTACGGCTACACCTTC.

The gene calls are TRBV6-1 and TRBJ1-6; no clear D. This CDR3 spans 13 amino acids. Germline V CDR1 and CDR2: MNHNS, SASEGT. V was pared by 10 bases and J by 7 bases, with 14 bases between. The CDR3 region has the DNA TGTGCCACCGACGTATCCGGGAATTCACCCCTCCACTTT. Its protein is CATDVSGNSPLHF.

V usage is TRBV5-1 and J usage is TRBJ2-7, with 12 bases that match TRBD2. Germline CDR1 SGHRS, CDR2 YFSETQ. This CDR3 is built from 19 residues. J lost 1 base, V lost 1 base, and 12 bases had no gene match. The DNA of the CDR3 is TGCGCCAGCAGCTTGTCACCTAGCGGGGGGGGCAGTGAATCCTACGAGCAGTACTTC. This gives the protein CASSLSPSGGGSESYEQYF.

V and J are TRBV27 and TRBJ2-7; 8 nucleotides align to TRBD1. The CDR3 has 15 amino acids. Germline-derived CDR1 and CDR2 are MNHEY and SMNVEV (reference sequence). V was pared by 5 bases and J by 1 base, with 7 bases of the junction left unmatched. The chain's CDR3 is CASSHRTGGSYEQYF. CDR3 DNA sequence: TGTGCCAGCAGTCATAGAACAGGGGGGTCCTACGAGCAGTACTTC.

This chain connects TRBV15 to TRBJ1-3; D is ambiguous. The CDR3 is made up of 16 amino acids. V gave up 0 bases and J gave up 2 bases, with 11 bases separating them. Germline CDR1 LNHNV, CDR2 YYDKDF (reference sequence). Here the CDR3 reads CATSRDSVAAGNTIYF. In DNA form, the CDR3 reads TGTGCCACCAGCAGAGATTCCGTGGCAGCTGGAAACACCATATATTTT.

This clone was counted between two and nine times. The CDR3 here is CASSQARVKYNEQFF. For the CDR3, the DNA is TGCGCCAGCAGCCAAGCCAGGGTTAAGTACAATGAGCAGTTCTTC. The chain employs TRBV4-1 and TRBJ2-1, with a weak D call TRBD1 (5 bases). CDR1 and CDR2 from the germline V gene are MGHRA and YSYEKL. The CDR3 sequence is 15 residues long. V dropped 1 base and J dropped 4 bases, with 11 bases sitting between them.

J is TRBJ1-1 and V is TRBV9, with D uncertain. The V and J ends lost 0 bases and 4 bases respectively, with 10 bases between them. Germline CDR1 SGDLS, CDR2 YYNGEE. This CDR3 is built from 14 residues. This CDR3 is CASSVGSPGTEAFF. In DNA form, the CDR3 reads TGTGCCAGCAGCGTAGGATCCCCGGGCACTGAAGCTTTCTTT.

The chain couples TRBV28 to TRBJ2-5; tentatively, D is TRBD2 (5 bases). Per the germline V gene, CDR1 is MDHEN and CDR2 is SYDVKM. V lost 5 bases and J 4 bases, leaving 20 bases between the germline ends. The CDR3 has 16 amino acids. CDR3 region: CASSPTPLARVETQYF. As DNA, the CDR3 is TGTGCCAGCAGTCCAACCCCGCTAGCTCGGGTAGAGACCCAGTACTTC.

The CDR3 spells CASSQDGREQFF. CDR3 nucleotides: TGTGCCAGCAGCCAAGACGGCAGGGAGCAGTTCTTC. The chain uses TRBV14 and TRBJ2-1, with D hard to call. Trimming left V 0 bases short and J 10 bases short, with 7 bases between. The CDR3 covers 12 residues. Germline CDR1 is SGHDN and CDR2 is FVKESK.

The chain joins TRBV2 to TRBJ2-4; 9 bases fit TRBD1. The CDR3 consists of 14 residues. V shed 2 bases, J shed 10 bases, and the junction held 6 bases outside the gene matches. Germline V gene data show CDR1 as SNHLY and CDR2 as FYNNEI. In nucleotides, the CDR3 is TGTGCCAGCAGTGAAACAGGGGGCAGGTATATTCAGTACTTC. It specifies CASSETGGRYIQYF.

This clone has only a few counts. V is TRBV19 and J is TRBJ2-7; the match to TRBD1 covers 9 bases. Trimming took 3 bases from V and 7 from J; bases not matched to a gene: 19. The CDR3 is 18 residues long. CDR1 and CDR2 from the germline V gene are LNHDA and SQIVND (reference sequence). The CDR3 sequence is CASSINLVDRGPRREQYF. The CDR3 nucleotides are TGTGCCAGTAGTATTAATTTGGTGGACAGGGGTCCACGAAGGGAGCAGTACTTC.

This chain connects TRBV7-9 to TRBJ2-7; 8 bases align to TRBD1. CDR1 and CDR2 from the germline V gene are SEHNR and FQNEAQ (reference sequence). CDR3 size: 14 residues. Trimming took 2 bases from V and 3 from J; bases not matched to a gene: 3. The CDR3 DNA is TGTGCCAGCAGCTTATCGGACAGGGACTACGAGCAGTACTTC. Protein: CASSLSDRDYEQYF.

The CDR3 DNA follows: TGCGCCAGCAGCTTGGCCAATAAAAGGGGGGGCTATCAGCCCCAGCATTTT. Translating it yields CASSLANKRGGYQPQHF. J is TRBJ1-5 and V is TRBV5-1; the D gene is possibly TRBD1 (6 bases). The CDR3 runs 17 residues. Germline lookup yields CDR1 SGHRS and CDR2 YFSETQ. Trimming took off 0 bases at V and 5 bases at J, with 18 bases between the two ends.

This chain links TRBV6-5 with TRBJ2-7; D possibly corresponds to TRBD2 (5 bases). Looked up from germline, CDR1 is MNHEY and CDR2 is SVGAGI. V gave up 3 bases and J gave up 7 bases, with 13 bases separating them. The CDR3 extends over 13 amino acids. CDR3 sequence: CASSYSVVGEQYF. Written as DNA, the CDR3 is TGTGCCAGCAGTTATAGCGTAGTGGGTGAGCAGTACTTC.

V and J are TRBV28 and TRBJ1-2; maybe TRBD1 (6 bases). The germline V gene encodes CDR1 MDHEN and CDR2 SYDVKM. The ends were cut back, 10 bases at V and 4 bases at J, with 22 bases in the middle. This CDR3 has 15 amino acids. CDR3 sequence: CATHKWKQGTYGYTF. The CDR3 DNA sequence: TGTGCCACCCATAAATGGAAACAGGGTACCTATGGCTACACCTTC.

The gene calls are TRBV11-2 and TRBJ1-1; D remains ambiguous. Trimming stripped 5 bases from V and 6 bases from J, with 13 bases between. This CDR3 spans 13 amino acids. Germline V gene lookup returns CDR1 SGHAT and CDR2 FQNNGV. The CDR3 sequence: CASSHGGSPEAFF. In DNA form, the CDR3 reads TGTGCCAGCAGCCACGGAGGGTCCCCTGAAGCTTTCTTT.

The rearrangement uses TRBV5-6 and TRBJ1-1; no firm D call. Germline V lookup: CDR1 SGHDT, CDR2 YYEEEE. The CDR3 extends over 15 amino acids. V lost 1 base, J lost 3 bases, and 13 bases lay in between. Here the CDR3 reads CASSLLGGSDTEAFF. As DNA, the CDR3 is TGTGCCAGCAGCTTGCTTGGCGGGTCAGACACTGAAGCTTTCTTT.

The chain uses TRBV28 and TRBJ1-5; 7 bases match TRBD1. The CDR3 spans 17 residues. Germline CDR1 reads MDHEN; CDR2 reads SYDVKM. Trimming at V came to 3 bases and at J to 5 bases, leaving 13 bases not matched to a gene. Here the CDR3 reads CASSFPGQKSRDQPQHF. CDR3 sequence (DNA): TGTGCCAGCAGTTTTCCGGGACAGAAGTCCCGCGATCAGCCCCAGCATTTT.

This clone was observed a single time. The rearrangement links TRBV5-1 to TRBJ2-2, with TRBD2 matching over 7 bases. The CDR3 consists of 17 residues. The trim removed 0 bases at V and 3 bases at J, leaving 8 bases unmatched. The germline V gene has CDR1 SGHRS and CDR2 YFSETQ. The CDR3 reads CASSLGILAEHTGELFF. The CDR3 DNA reads TGCGCCAGCAGCTTGGGGATTCTAGCGGAGCACACCGGGGAGCTGTTTTTT.

The rearrangement links TRBV11-2 to TRBJ1-2; possible D gene TRBD1, 6 bases. CDR3 length: 15 residues. Germline V gene lookup returns CDR1 SGHAT and CDR2 FQNNGV. V lost 3 bases to trimming and J lost 3 bases, with 14 bases between them. The CDR3 DNA sequence: TGTGCCAGCAGCTTTTACAAACAGGGAGACTATGGCTACACCTTC. This translates into CASSFYKQGDYGYTF. The whole variable domain, remainder taken from reference TRBV11-2 and TRBJ1-2, is EAGVAQSPRYKIIEKRQSVAFWCNPISGHATLYWYQQILGQGPKLLIQFQNNGVVDDSQLPKDRFSAERLKGVDSTLKIQPAKLEDSAVYLCASSFYKQGDYGYTFGSGTRLTVV.

V is TRBV6-5 and J is TRBJ2-5, with 12 bases fitting TRBD2. CDR1 is MNHEY, CDR2 SVGAGI, per germline. The CDR3 spans 16 residues. Trimming took 4 bases from V and 3 from J; bases not matched to a gene: 6. The CDR3 nucleotides are TGTGCCAGCAGTTGTCTAGCGGGAGGGCCGAAAGAGACCCAGTACTTC. This translates into CASSCLAGGPKETQYF.

The CDR3 DNA reads TGTGCCATCAGGACTACGATAGAGGGACTAGCGGGAGGTAGAGATACGCAGTATTTT. Amino acids: CAIRTTIEGLAGGRDTQYF. The V gene is TRBV10-3, the J gene TRBJ2-3, with TRBD2 matching over 15 bases. The ends lost 6 bases at V and 5 bases at J; junction bases unmatched: 15. CDR3 length: 19 amino acids. Germline-derived CDR1 and CDR2 are ENHRY and SYGVKD.

In DNA form, the CDR3 reads TGTGCCAGCAGCCTCCAAGGGACAGGGGTCTACGAGCAGTACTTC. It codes for CASSLQGTGVYEQYF. This sequence joins TRBV6-5 and TRBJ2-7; 10 bases map to TRBD1. CDR1 is MNHEY, CDR2 SVGAGI, per germline. J lost 3 bases, V lost 6 bases, and 8 bases had no gene match. CDR3 size: 15 residues.

The chain has TRBV28 and TRBJ1-2; TRBD1 is a possible D gene (5 bases). Germline CDR1 MDHEN, CDR2 SYDVKM. There are 17 residues in the CDR3. V lost 3 bases and J 6 bases, leaving 23 bases between the germline ends. In nucleotides, the CDR3 is TGTGCCAGCAGTTTTGATGGTGTTCCTGACAGTAAAAATGGCTACACCTTC. Protein: CASSFDGVPDSKNGYTF.

The gene calls are TRBV20-1 and TRBJ2-5; D is undetermined. The CDR3 is 10 amino acids. Germline-derived CDR1 and CDR2 are DFQATT and SNEGSKA (reference sequence). The CDR3 here is CRPGWETQYF. CDR3 DNA sequence: TGCAGGCCAGGCTGGGAGACCCAGTACTTC.

The CDR3 region has the DNA TGTGCCTGGAGTCAGGGTGGGGAGCAGTACTTC. It yields the protein CAWSQGGEQYF. This chain uses TRBV30 with TRBJ2-7; D may be TRBD1 (5 bases). Trimming cost V 2 bases and J 7 bases, with 9 bases left between them. The CDR3 is 11 residues long. Germline values: CDR1 GTSNPN, CDR2 SVGIG (reference sequence).